The clone carrying this T cell receptor (beta chain) was counted only a few times. What it recognizes is unknown. The data are from a study of T cell repertoires in cytomegalovirus infection. As for the study in general: HLA-B-restricted CMV epitopes that are well studied were used alongside recently identified HLA-C-restricted ones. Evidence of both CMV infection and a matching HLA type came from public TCR beta signatures.

Study results and limitations: Summed public TCR beta family frequency identified CMV carriers bearing the relevant HLA. The ex vivo response was dominated by HLA-C-restricted CMV-specific TCR beta clonotypes.

This CDR3 spans 15 amino acids. CDR1 and CDR2 from the germline V gene are MNHEY and SMNVEV (reference sequence). Trimming removed 4 bases from V and 1 base from J, with 13 bases in between. TCRdb recomputed calls from the reads with MiXCR, one row per CDR3 protein. The sample carries approximately 1,000,000 distinct CDR3 sequences, roughly 30% recorded once. The TCR was taken from a human donor in good health (CMV status not recorded). Some clones in this sample may be carry-over from other donors' samples. The chain recombines TRBV27 with TRBJ2-5; no clear D. Sample: cultured CD8+ T cells from PBMCs, taken from culture after CMV antigen stimulation. CDR3 sequence reads: CASSSSRYAQETQYF. CDR3 coding DNA: TGTGCCAGCAGTTCCTCGAGGTACGCCCAAGAGACCCAGTACTTC.